One and the same sample provided the 4 T cell receptor beta chains below, sequenced in a study of blood T cell repertoires in COVID-19. Produced via immunoSEQ multiplex PCR; TCRdb's table is partial and in-frame only. The sample contains under 40,000 clones, around 80% of which appear only once. The sequencing sample was made of peripheral blood. The source is a woman aged 55-69 years with acute or convalescent COVID-19.

The J gene is TRBJ1-6, the V gene TRBV6-1; tentative D call: TRBD1 (5 bases). Per the germline V gene, CDR1 is MNHNS and CDR2 is SASEGT. Trimming left V 3 bases short and J 7 bases short, with 13 bases between. The CDR3 totals 15 residues. CDR3 region: CASSDGGAGNSPLHF. The DNA for the CDR3 is TGTGCCAGCAGTGATGGAGGGGCGGGAAATTCACCCCTCCACTTT.

This clone was counted a single time. The V and J genes are TRBV6-5 and TRBJ2-5; 8 bases agree with TRBD2. This CDR3 is 15 amino acids long. Germline trimming cut 2 bases from V and 3 bases from J; bases unmatched to any gene: 5. The V gene's germline CDR1 is MNHEY and CDR2 SVGAGI. The DNA of the CDR3 is TGTGCCAGCAGTTACGATACGGGGGGGAAAGAGACCCAGTACTTC. It is translated as CASSYDTGGKETQYF.

V usage is TRBV4-1 and J usage is TRBJ2-4; 7 positions match TRBD1. The junction had 12 bases not matched to a gene; V was cut back by 3 bases and J by 4 bases. Germline assignment: CDR1 MGHRA and CDR2 YSYEKL. CDR3 length equals 17 residues. CDR3 sequence reads: CASSQQTGQLSKNIQYF. CDR3 in DNA: TGCGCCAGCAGCCAGCAGACGGGACAGCTATCTAAAAACATTCAGTACTTC.

The chain joins TRBV24-1 to TRBJ2-3; 9 bases map to TRBD1. The germline CDR1 and CDR2 sequences are KGHDR and SFDVKD. V was clipped by 3 bases and J by 5 bases; unmatched bases: 8. This CDR3 comprises 16 residues. CDR3 sequence: CATSDQWTGAGDTQYF. The CDR3 DNA reads as TGTGCCACCAGTGATCAATGGACAGGGGCGGGAGATACGCAGTATTTT.